Below, 31 T cell receptor beta chains from the same sample are listed, as sequenced in a study of T cell responses to AZD1222 COVID-19 vaccine. Here immunoSEQ multiplex PCR was the method, and the copy in TCRdb shows in-frame clones only, minus some. The table includes some 150,000 clones, more than 90% detected once. The source material was peripheral blood, sampled 28 days after the second AZD1222 dose. Source of these receptors: an adult who received the AZD1222 COVID-19 vaccine.

This clone was seen only once. The CDR3 bases are TGTGCCAGCAGCGCTCCCCTTCCTCGGGCAGGGAAGAACGAGCAGTACTTC. As protein: CASSAPLPRAGKNEQYF. The chain recombines TRBV7-9 with TRBJ2-7; D may be TRBD1 (5 bases). Trimming took 5 bases from V and 5 from J, leaving 25 bases between them. Germline-derived CDR1 and CDR2 are SEHNR and FQNEAQ (reference sequence). The CDR3 totals 17 residues.

The chain links TRBV11-3 to TRBJ2-2, with no clear D. Trimming removed 1 base from V and 5 bases from J, with 8 bases in between. The CDR3 spans 14 residues. Germline V gene data show CDR1 as SGHNT and CDR2 as YENEEA. CDR3 loop: CASSLVGQTGELFF. CDR3 DNA: TGTGCCAGCAGCTTAGTAGGCCAAACCGGGGAGCTGTTTTTT.

The CDR3 DNA is TGTGCCAGCAGTGGGGCAGGCTATGGCTACACCTTC. Residues: CASSGAGYGYTF. The chain is built from TRBV2 and TRBJ1-2; D ambiguous. The V and J ends lost 4 bases and 4 bases respectively, with 7 bases between them. Germline values: CDR1 SNHLY, CDR2 FYNNEI. The CDR3 totals 12 residues.

This clone has just a few counts. The V gene is TRBV20-1, the J gene TRBJ1-3; D is undetermined. The V end lost 6 bases, the J end lost 4 bases, and 7 bases lay between the germline ends. This CDR3 contains 11 residues. Per the germline V gene, CDR1 is DFQATT and CDR2 is SNEGSKA (reference sequence). In DNA, the CDR3 is TGCAGTGCCCCTGGCGGAAACACCATATATTTT. As protein: CSAPGGNTIYF.

This clone was seen a single time. The J gene is TRBJ1-1, the V gene TRBV27; D is ambiguous. This CDR3 spans 14 amino acids. V dropped 7 bases and J dropped 5 bases, with 17 bases sitting between them. Germline V gives CDR1 MNHEY, CDR2 SMNVEV (reference sequence). Here the CDR3 reads CASTLGRLGTEAFF. The DNA for the CDR3 is TGTGCCAGCACCTTAGGGAGGCTTGGTACTGAAGCTTTCTTT.

The rearrangement joins TRBV10-3 to TRBJ2-5, with 8 positions matching TRBD2. Germline CDR1 and CDR2: ENHRY and SYGVKD. CDR3 length: 15 residues. The V gene end was trimmed by 6 bases and the J gene end by 3 bases; junction bases not matched to a gene: 9. DNA of the CDR3: TGTGCCATCAGCGCTCCGGGACTAGTAAAAGAGACCCAGTACTTC. The encoded protein is CAISAPGLVKETQYF.

In its sample, this clone was seen once. CDR3 protein: CASSPLLPSAHEAFF. The DNA for the CDR3 is TGTGCCAGTAGTCCCCTCCTACCCAGTGCACATGAAGCTTTCTTT. The chain combines TRBV19 with TRBJ1-1; D is undetermined. Trimming left V 5 bases short and J 7 bases short, with 20 bases between. The CDR3 runs 15 residues. Germline-derived CDR1 and CDR2 are LNHDA and SQIVND (reference sequence).

J is TRBJ2-2 and V is TRBV11-3; D is perhaps TRBD1 or TRBD2 (6 bases each). The length of the CDR3 is 19 residues. Germline V gene sequence: CDR1 SGHNT, CDR2 YENEEA. The V gene lost 1 base and the J gene lost 0 bases, with 18 bases spanning the gap. The CDR3 DNA reads TGTGCCAGCAGCTTAGGCGGAGGGACAAGGGAGCCGAACACCGGGGAGCTGTTTTTT. Its translation is CASSLGGGTREPNTGELFF.

The chain is built from TRBV18 and TRBJ2-2, with TRBD2 matching 11 bases. CDR1 KGHSH and CDR2 LQKENI come from the germline V gene. J gave up 0 bases and V 3 bases, and 9 bases lay outside the gene matches. The CDR3 is 19 amino acids. Here the CDR3 reads CASSPTRLGLAANTGELFF. The CDR3 coding sequence is TGTGCCAGCTCACCCACGAGGCTGGGACTAGCGGCGAACACCGGGGAGCTGTTTTTT. The variable domain in full, completed from reference TRBV18 and TRBJ2-2, reads NAGVMQNPRHLVRRRGQEARLRCSPMKGHSHVYWYRQLPEEGLKFMVYLQKENIIDESGMPKERFSAEFPKEGPSILRIQQVVRGDSAAYFCASSPTRLGLAANTGELFFGEGSRLTVL.

The rearrangement links TRBV30 to TRBJ1-4, with TRBD1 matching 7 bases. The J segment lost 8 bases and the V segment lost 0 bases, leaving 9 bases of the junction unmatched. Germline V gene lookup returns CDR1 GTSNPN and CDR2 SVGIG (reference sequence). The CDR3 runs to 15 residues. Here the CDR3 reads CAWSVVRGLGEKLFF. The CDR3 nucleotides read TGTGCCTGGAGTGTTGTTAGGGGGCTGGGAGAAAAACTGTTTTTT.

This chain uses TRBV5-1 with TRBJ1-1; D is undetermined. This CDR3 has 12 residues. V lost 0 bases and J lost 14, with 14 bases in between. CDR1 is SGHRS and CDR2 is YFSETQ in the germline V gene. CDR3 DNA sequence: TGCGCCAGCAGCTTGGATGCGGGATCGAGCTTCTTT. It encodes CASSLDAGSSFF.

This chain connects TRBV9 to TRBJ2-1, with TRBD2 matching 10 bases. Germline CDR1 SGDLS, CDR2 YYNGEE. Trimming at V came to 3 bases and at J to 3 bases, leaving 18 bases not matched to a gene. This CDR3 spans 20 amino acids. In nucleotides, the CDR3 is TGTGCCAGCAGCGAACCTTCCGAGACGAAAGCGGGAGGGGGCTACAATGAGCAGTTCTTC. Translated: CASSEPSETKAGGGYNEQFF.

V and J are TRBV5-1 and TRBJ2-1; D is possibly TRBD2 (6 bases). The CDR3 covers 13 residues. Trimming took 0 bases from V and 12 from J, leaving 13 bases between them. The germline gives CDR1 SGHRS, CDR2 YFSETQ. CDR3 sequence: CASSLEPRDSQFF. The CDR3 region has the DNA TGCGCCAGCAGCTTGGAGCCCCGGGACTCGCAGTTCTTC.

The V and J genes are TRBV3-1 (or the pseudogene TRBV3-2) and TRBJ2-5; possibly TRBD2 for D (5 bases). The length of the CDR3 is 14 residues. The germline gives CDR1 LGHDT, CDR2 YNNKEL (reference sequence). The V and J ends lost 2 bases and 3 bases respectively, with 10 bases between them. The CDR3 is CASSQFEGEETQYF. For the CDR3, the DNA is TGTGCCAGCAGCCAATTTGAGGGAGAAGAGACCCAGTACTTC.

The gene calls are TRBV14 and TRBJ2-1; TRBD2 aligns across 7 bases. The CDR3 totals 16 residues. CDR1 and CDR2 from the germline V gene are SGHDN and FVKESK. Trimming at V came to 1 base and at J to 0 bases, leaving 3 bases not matched to a gene. This chain's CDR3 is CASSQVGGSSYNEQFF. CDR3 sequence (DNA): TGTGCCAGCAGCCAAGTGGGCGGGAGCTCCTACAATGAGCAGTTCTTC.

In this sample, this clone turned up once. The chain links TRBV4-3 to TRBJ2-7; 10 bases map to TRBD2. Losses at the gene ends were 0 bases for V and 1 base for J; bases not matched to a gene: 9. The CDR3 has 18 amino acids. The germline V gene encodes CDR1 LGHNA and CDR2 YSLEER. The CDR3 coding sequence is TGCGCCAGCAGCCAAGATCAGGTCACTAGCGGGATTTCCTACGAGCAGTACTTC. Residues: CASSQDQVTSGISYEQYF.

About this clone: The junction does not match germline at one end; this may be a read error. This chain joins TRBV10-2 and TRBJ1-5; D ambiguous. Germline V gene lookup returns CDR1 WSHSY and CDR2 SAAADI. This CDR3 has 13 residues. DNA for the CDR3: TGCGCCAGCAGTGTCCGTAACAATCAACCCCAGCATTTT. This translates into CASSVRNNQPQHF.

The genes are TRBV11-3 and TRBJ2-7; TRBD1 agrees at 8 bases. The V gene end was trimmed by 4 bases and the J gene end by 4 bases; junction bases not matched to a gene: 6. CDR3 length equals 14 residues. The germline gives CDR1 SGHNT, CDR2 YENEEA. Here the CDR3 DNA reads TGTGCCAGCAGCTGGACAGGGCGGGTTTACGAGCAGTACTTC. It translates to CASSWTGRVYEQYF. Full variable domain (missing parts from reference TRBV11-3 and TRBJ2-7): EAGVVQSPRYKIIEKKQPVAFWCNPISGHNTLYWYLQNLGQGPELLIRYENEEAVDDSQLPKDRFSAERLKGVDSTLKIQPAELGDSAVYLCASSWTGRVYEQYFGPGTRLTVT.

The chain has TRBV7-9 and TRBJ2-3; D is uncertain. V lost 5 bases and J 5 bases, leaving 8 bases between the germline ends. There are 12 residues in the CDR3. Germline V gene lookup returns CDR1 SEHNR and CDR2 FQNEAQ (reference sequence). CDR3 amino acids: CASSPDRDTQYF. The CDR3 DNA sequence: TGTGCCAGCAGCCCCGATCGAGATACGCAGTATTTT.

The rearrangement links TRBV12-5 to TRBJ2-4; D not resolved. V lost 1 base to trimming and J lost 0 bases, with 7 bases between them. Looked up from germline, CDR1 is LGHNT and CDR2 is FRNRAP. This CDR3 is 15 amino acids long. The CDR3 sequence is CASGLGSLAKNIQYF. The DNA for the CDR3 is TGTGCTAGTGGTTTGGGGTCCCTAGCCAAAAACATTCAGTACTTC. The variable domain in full, completed from reference TRBV12-5 and TRBJ2-4, reads DARVTQTPRHKVTEMGQEVTMRCQPILGHNTVFWYRQTMMQGLELLAYFRNRAPLDDSGMPKDRFSAEMPDATLATLKIQPSEPRDSAVYFCASGLGSLAKNIQYFGAGTRLSVL.

The rearrangement uses TRBV6-1 and TRBJ1-3; no definite D call. The germline V gene encodes CDR1 MNHNS and CDR2 SASEGT. Trimming removed 3 bases at V and 0 bases at J, with 3 bases between. This CDR3 is 13 amino acids long. The CDR3 nucleotides read TGTGCCAGCAGTGACAGCTCTGGAAACACCATATATTTT. This codes for CASSDSSGNTIYF.

The V call is TRBV4-1, the J call TRBJ2-7, with TRBD2 matching 8 bases. The CDR3 consists of 14 residues. The J segment lost 1 base and the V segment lost 4 bases, leaving 3 bases of the junction unmatched. The V gene's germline CDR1 is MGHRA and CDR2 YSYEKL. The chain's CDR3 is CASSLTGGSYEQYF. CDR3 sequence (DNA): TGCGCCAGCAGCCTGACGGGAGGGTCCTACGAGCAGTACTTC.

The chain joins TRBV3-1 (or the pseudogene TRBV3-2) to TRBJ1-5; D unresolved. Trimming stripped 1 base from V and 4 bases from J, with 5 bases between. This CDR3 comprises 13 residues. In germline, CDR1 is LGHDT, CDR2 YNNKEL (reference sequence). The CDR3 DNA reads TGTGCCAGCAGCCAAGCTCGAAATCAGCCCCAGCATTTT. Translating it yields CASSQARNQPQHF.

This chain connects TRBV5-1 to TRBJ2-7, with TRBD1 matching over 9 bases. Unmatched junction bases numbered 7, after V lost 4 bases and J lost 5 bases. Germline CDR1 and CDR2: SGHRS and YFSETQ. The CDR3 is 14 amino acids. This chain's CDR3 is CASSEDRGINEQYF. Here the CDR3 DNA reads TGCGCCAGCAGCGAGGACAGGGGTATAAACGAGCAGTACTTC.

V gene TRBV25-1 combines with J gene TRBJ1-2; TRBD1 might be the D (6 bases). Germline V gene lookup returns CDR1 MGHDK and CDR2 SYGVNS. This CDR3 comprises 14 residues. V lost 3 bases to trimming and J lost 5 bases, with 13 bases between them. The CDR3 sequence is CASSDLGALYGYTF. CDR3 nucleotides: TGTGCCAGCAGTGACCTGGGGGCGCTTTATGGCTACACCTTC.

The chain links TRBV18 to TRBJ1-2; D is undetermined. V was clipped by 4 bases and J by 4 bases, with 22 bases between them. The length of the CDR3 is 17 residues. Germline V gene data show CDR1 as KGHSH and CDR2 as LQKENI. The CDR3 is CASSLSMVNLWSYGYTF. The DNA for the CDR3 is TGTGCCAGCTCACTATCAATGGTCAACCTTTGGAGCTATGGCTACACCTTC.

V and J are TRBV4-3 and TRBJ1-1; D may be TRBD1 (5 bases). V was trimmed by 0 bases and J by 8 bases, leaving 7 bases between them. The CDR3 has 12 residues. Germline V gene data show CDR1 as LGHNA and CDR2 as YSLEER. The CDR3 nucleotides read TGCGCCAGCAGCCAAGATGGGGGGGAAGCTTTCTTT. This codes for CASSQDGGEAFF.

The gene calls are TRBV10-3 and TRBJ1-2; D not resolved. In germline, CDR1 is ENHRY, CDR2 SYGVKD. V shed 0 bases and J shed 4 bases, with 12 bases lying between them. This CDR3 comprises 15 residues. The CDR3 is CAISESRQNSYGYTF. CDR3 sequence (DNA): TGTGCCATCAGTGAGTCCAGGCAGAACTCCTATGGCTACACCTTC.

CDR3 DNA: TGTGCCAGCAGTTTGCTGGCAGGGGGAGAGAATGAGCAGTTCTTC. It encodes CASSLLAGGENEQFF. This chain uses TRBV28 with TRBJ2-1; 7 bases are shared with TRBD1. J lost 7 bases, V lost 3 bases, and 9 bases had no gene match. There are 15 residues in the CDR3. The V gene's germline CDR1 is MDHEN and CDR2 SYDVKM. Full variable domain (outside the CDR3, taken from reference TRBV28 and TRBJ2-1): DVKVTQSSRYLVKRTGEKVFLECVQDMDHENMFWYRQDPGLGLRLIYFSYDVKMKEKGDIPEGYSVSREKKERFSLILESASTNQTSMYLCASSLLAGGENEQFFGPGTRLTVL.

The chain employs TRBV11-2 and TRBJ2-1; TRBD2 aligns across 7 bases. CDR3 size: 17 residues. Germline CDR1 is SGHAT and CDR2 is FQNNGV. The V gene end was trimmed by 5 bases and the J gene end by 0 bases; junction bases not matched to a gene: 10. The CDR3 spells CASSPAGGGISYNEQFF. The CDR3 nucleotides read TGTGCCAGCAGCCCGGCTGGGGGGGGGATCTCCTACAATGAGCAGTTCTTC.

This clone has a single count. The J gene is TRBJ2-5, the V gene TRBV28; 8 bases are a match to TRBD2. The CDR3 spans 15 residues. Germline V lookup: CDR1 MDHEN, CDR2 SYDVKM. V lost 6 bases and J lost 4; bases outside the gene matches: 10. The CDR3 here is CASSLLSGRGETQYF. The CDR3 nucleotides are TGTGCCAGCAGCTTGCTCAGCGGGAGAGGAGAGACCCAGTACTTC.